The rows below give T cell receptor beta chains drawn from one sample of a study of read filtering for tumor transcriptome and immune sequencing. A single record per CDR3 protein comes from TCRdb applying MiXCR to the reads. The table lists about 38,000 distinct CDR3 sequences, less than 15% of them singletons. The sequencing input was a population of CD138-negative cells sorted from bone marrow. Receptor source: a donor aged 40 or over with multiple myeloma. Each CDR3 is given without its conserved first and last residue.

v_call cdr3_aa
TRBV20-1 SARDPSGTDSNQPQH
TRBV29-1 SVRTGNEQY
TRBV18 ASSPMGQGETQY
TRBV10-3 ATLQGETQY
TRBV7-3 ASSPGGSGSLAF
TRBV30 AWGDRGSEAF
TRBV5-1 ASSLQGRDEQY
TRBV20-1 SARDPLRGGTEAF
TRBV28 ASSLSGRSSYEQY
TRBV27 ASSREANEQF
TRBV12-3/TRBV12-4 ATRGATFNSPLH
TRBV12-3/TRBV12-4 ASSNRVEQPQH
TRBV20-1 SASAPGQGINEQF
TRBV7-2 ASSIRTVEQF
TRBV29-1 SVDGTRGETQY
TRBV4-2 ASSQGYLDAYEQY
TRBV20-1 SARDRRVPYEQY
TRBV3-1 ASSRNLAGGPGANVLT
TRBV29-1 SVVPGSKNIQY
TRBV27 ASSLTPQNYGYT
TRBV5-1 ASSLLGTGNTEAF
TRBV5-1 ASSFRDSNEQF